The 27 T cell receptor beta chains given below trace back to one sample, sequenced in a study of T cells in women clearing cervical HPV infection. Sequencing used immunoSEQ multiplex PCR; TCRdb keeps in-frame clones, though not all of them. This sample contains about 27,000 clones. The sequencing sample was made of blood buffy coat. These receptor sequences come from a woman aged 18 to 69 with a cervical HPV16 infection that either progressed to CIN3+ or cleared (not recorded which).

Notes on this clone: Read sequence stops 3 residues before the CDR3 end, and the germline J gene provides the missing end. The V call is TRBV7-9, the J call TRBJ1-1; 8 bases agree with TRBD1. Germline CDR1 is SEHNR and CDR2 is FQNEAQ (reference sequence). The CDR3 is made up of 15 amino acids. The V and J ends lost 3 bases and 4 bases, in that order; junction bases with no gene match: 7. CDR3 sequence reads: CASSLAGGGGTEAFF. The sequenced part of the CDR3 DNA is TGTGCCAGCAGCTTGGCAGGGGGCGGAGGCACTGAA.

About this clone: The sequence runs out 3 residues before the end of the CDR3; the remainder is reconstructed from the germline J gene. The rearrangement links TRBV6-2 or TRBV6-3 to TRBJ2-5, with a tentative D call TRBD2 (5 bases). Trimming cost V 7 bases and J 4 bases, with 25 bases left between them. The CDR3 runs to 17 residues. Germline loops: CDR1 MNHEY, CDR2 SVGEGT. This CDR3 is CASTPQREGAVRETQYF. CDR3 DNA, as far as it was read: TGTGCCAGCACCCCCCAACGAGAGGGAGCGGTCCGAGAGACC.

Note on this clone: The missing CDR3 end, 3 residues past where the read stops, is filled in from the germline J gene. The V call is TRBV7-9, the J call TRBJ2-4, with D possibly being TRBD1 (5 bases). Germline V gives CDR1 SEHNR, CDR2 FQNEAQ (reference sequence). There are 12 residues in the CDR3. Incomplete CDR3 DNA: TGTGCCAGCAGCTCCAGGGTTGGTGGT. This codes for CASSSRVGG. The complete CDR3 protein is CASSSRVGGQYF.

Comments on this clone: With the read ending 3 residues before the CDR3 end, the germline J gene is used to fill in that end. The chain has TRBV5-1 and TRBJ2-3; the D is unclear. The ends were cut back, 4 bases at V and 2 bases at J, with 11 bases in the middle. There are 14 residues in the CDR3. The germline gives CDR1 SGHRS, CDR2 YFSETQ. The CDR3 bases that were read are TGCGCCAGCAGCCCATACTCCCCCACAGATACG. Translating it yields CASSPYSPTDT. The complete CDR3 sequence is CASSPYSPTDTQYF. The full variable domain, with the rest looked up from reference TRBV5-1 and TRBJ2-3, is KAGVTQTPRYLIKTRGQQVTLSCSPISGHRSVSWYQQTPGQGLQFLFEYFSETQRNKGNFPGRFSGRQFSNSRSEMNVSTLELGDSALYLCASSPYSPTDTQYFGPGTRLTVL.

For this clone: The CDR3 end falls 3 residues outside the read, so it is completed with the germline J gene. This chain uses TRBV20-1 with TRBJ2-1, with 9 bases aligning to TRBD2. V dropped 6 bases and J dropped 7; count of bases not matched to a gene: 13. This CDR3 has 15 amino acids. The germline V gene encodes CDR1 DFQATT and CDR2 SNEGSKA (reference sequence). The CDR3 DNA, read in part, is TGCAGTGCCAGGGGTCGCGGGGGGGCCTGGAATGAG. Translated, it gives CSARGRGGAWNE. The whole CDR3 sequence is CSARGRGGAWNEQFF.

Concerning this clone itself: Coverage ceases 3 residues before the CDR3 finishes, and the germline J gene fills in the end. This rearrangement joins TRBV7-2 to TRBJ2-3; 10 bases agree with TRBD2. The V and J ends lost 1 base and 7 bases, in that order; junction bases with no gene match: 5. The germline gives CDR1 SGHTA, CDR2 FQGNSA. This CDR3 comprises 15 residues. The part of the CDR3 DNA that was read is TGTGCCAGCAGCTTAGGGACTAGCGGCACGTATACG. Its translation: CASSLGTSGTYT. The full CDR3 is CASSLGTSGTYTQYF. The entire variable domain, with the rest obtained from reference TRBV7-2 and TRBJ2-3, is as follows: GAGVSQSPSNKVTEKGKDVELRCDPISGHTALYWYRQSLGQGLEFLIYFQGNSAPDKSGLPSDRFSAERTGGSVSTLTIQRTQQEDSAVYLCASSLGTSGTYTQYFGPGTRLTVL.

To note about this clone: The observed sequence ends 3 residues before the CDR3 terminus, with the missing tail filled in from the germline J gene. V and J are TRBV20-1 and TRBJ2-7, with 7 bases aligning to TRBD1. Germline V gene lookup returns CDR1 DFQATT and CDR2 SNEGSKA (reference sequence). The CDR3 has 16 residues. Germline trimming cut 3 bases from V and 1 base from J; bases unmatched to any gene: 12. This CDR3 reads CSASPTDRVGSYEQYF. CDR3 bases read: TGCAGTGCTAGCCCAACCGACAGGGTCGGGTCCTACGAG.

Comment on this clone: The read terminates 3 residues before the CDR3 end, so the remaining end is supplied by the germline J gene. The V gene is TRBV4-2, the J gene TRBJ2-7; the match to TRBD1 covers 11 bases. V dropped 1 base and J dropped 5; count of bases not matched to a gene: 4. Germline V gene lookup returns CDR1 LGHNA and CDR2 YNFKEQ. The CDR3 has 15 residues. The CDR3 loop is CASSQVGQGVHEQYF. The sequenced CDR3 bases are TGTGCCAGCAGCCAAGTGGGACAGGGGGTGCACGAG.

The covered CDR3 bases are TGTGCCAGCAGCCCCCCTCCCCAAGGGTCCGAG. This codes for CASSPPPQGSE. The whole CDR3 protein reads CASSPPPQGSEQYF. The V call is TRBV5-5, the J call TRBJ2-7; D call uncertain. The read terminates 3 residues before the CDR3 end, so the remaining end is supplied by the germline J gene. With 4 bases removed from V and 6 bases from J, the gap between germline ends came to 17 bases. The CDR3 is 14 residues long. Germline values: CDR1 SGHKS, CDR2 YYEKEE (reference sequence).

As to this clone: Coverage ceases 3 residues before the CDR3 finishes, and the germline J gene fills in the end. The chain is built from TRBV30 and TRBJ1-5; a possible D gene is TRBD1 (6 bases). The CDR3 spans 13 residues. V was pared by 0 bases and J by 4 bases, with 7 bases between. Germline assignment: CDR1 GTSNPN and CDR2 SVGIG (reference sequence). CDR3 loop: CAWSVQGNQPQHF. Incomplete CDR3 DNA: TGTGCCTGGAGTGTCCAGGGGAATCAGCCC.

Notes on this clone: The sequenced fragment ends 3 residues before the CDR3 boundary, so the rest is inferred from the germline J gene. This sequence joins TRBV2 and TRBJ2-7; no reliable D call. Trimming removed 4 bases at V and 4 bases at J, with 14 bases between. The CDR3 is 14 residues long. Germline values: CDR1 SNHLY, CDR2 FYNNEI. CDR3 protein: CASSGIGLLYEQYF. The CDR3 bases that were read are TGTGCCAGCAGTGGGATAGGGCTATTGTACGAG.

To note about this clone: Read data end 3 residues before the CDR3 end; the end is taken from the germline J gene. This chain links TRBV19 with TRBJ2-2; 7 bases match TRBD2. CDR1 is LNHDA, CDR2 SQIVND, per germline (reference sequence). This CDR3 spans 15 amino acids. Here the CDR3 reads CASTMGGGDNSPLFF. CDR3 DNA, as far as it was read: TGTGCCAGTACGATGGGGGGAGGGGATAATTCACCG.

As concerns this clone: The CDR3 end lies 3 residues beyond the end of the read and is filled in from the germline J gene. This sequence joins TRBV20-1 and TRBJ1-6; D call uncertain. Germline V lookup: CDR1 DFQATT, CDR2 SNEGSKA (reference sequence). CDR3 length: 16 amino acids. Trimming stripped 0 bases from V and 4 bases from J, with 13 bases between. This CDR3 reads CSARDRSTRYNSPLHF. The DNA read from the CDR3 is TGCAGTGCTAGAGATCGGTCGACTCGATATAATTCACCC.

Concerning this clone: The read falls 3 residues short of the CDR3 end, and the missing part is taken from the germline J gene. The chain employs TRBV18 and TRBJ2-7, with 8 bases that match TRBD2. The CDR3 loop spans 12 amino acids. Germline V CDR1 and CDR2: KGHSH, LQKENI. V shed 3 bases and J 6 bases; nucleotides not matched to a gene: 1. The part of the CDR3 DNA that was read is TGTGCCAGCTCACCCAGCGGGAGCGAG. Amino acids: CASSPSGSE. The whole CDR3 is CASSPSGSEQYF.

CDR3 bases read: TGTGCCAGTAGCCTACGACAGGGGGACCCCTACGAG. Its protein is CASSLRQGDPYE. The complete CDR3 sequence is CASSLRQGDPYEQYF. This chain connects TRBV19 to TRBJ2-7; TRBD1 agrees at 9 bases. The missing CDR3 end, 3 residues past where the read stops, is filled in from the germline J gene. The V gene end was trimmed by 6 bases and the J gene end by 2 bases; junction bases not matched to a gene: 8. The germline V gene encodes CDR1 LNHDA and CDR2 SQIVND (reference sequence). This CDR3 is 15 amino acids long.

On this clone itself: The CDR3 end is not reached by the read, which stops 3 residues before it; the germline J gene fills it in. The V and J genes are TRBV5-1 and TRBJ2-1; possible D gene TRBD1, 5 bases. This CDR3 region has 14 residues. The V end lost 0 bases, the J end lost 2 bases, and 6 bases lay between the germline ends. CDR1 is SGHRS, CDR2 YFSETQ, per germline. The sequenced part of the CDR3 DNA is TGCGCCAGCAGCTTGGGACAGACCTACAATGAG. It encodes CASSLGQTYNE. The entire CDR3 protein reads CASSLGQTYNEQFF.

About this clone itself: The junction differs from germline at one of its ends, possibly a read error. The read ends 3 residues early relative to the CDR3; the germline J gene fills the gap. This sequence joins TRBV7-7 and TRBJ2-3; TRBD1 agrees at 12 bases. The CDR3 totals 16 residues. Germline V CDR1 and CDR2: SSHAT, FNYEAQ (reference sequence). CDR3 in amino acids: CASSRNPGQGAETQYF. CDR3 DNA (partial): TGTGCCAGCAGCCGTAATCCGGGACAGGGGGCAGAGACG.

On this clone itself: From the germline J gene comes the end of the CDR3, since the read stops 3 residues before it. The V call is TRBV10-3, the J call TRBJ1-6, with TRBD1 matching 8 bases. Germline V gene lookup returns CDR1 ENHRY and CDR2 SYGVKD. The CDR3 extends over 14 amino acids. Trimming took 6 bases from V and 8 from J; bases not matched to a gene: 6. The part of the CDR3 DNA that was read is TGTGCCATCAGCCTACAGGGGGATGATTCACCC. Translated: CAISLQGDDSP. The whole CDR3 reads CAISLQGDDSPLHF.

Turning to this clone: The observed sequence ends 3 residues before the CDR3 terminus, with the missing tail filled in from the germline J gene. The J gene is TRBJ2-7, the V gene TRBV18; TRBD2 matches at 7 bases. Germline CDR1 and CDR2: KGHSH and LQKENI. The CDR3 has 14 amino acids. Trimming cost V 2 bases and J 3 bases; bases outside gene matches: 4. The CDR3 spells CASSPTGGNYEQYF. Incomplete CDR3 DNA: TGTGCCAGCTCACCAACGGGGGGAAACTACGAG.

Notes on this clone: The CDR3 is cut off 3 residues early in the read; its end comes from the germline J gene. V usage is TRBV5-5 and J usage is TRBJ1-4; 7 bases fit TRBD1. The V gene's germline CDR1 is SGHKS and CDR2 YYEKEE (reference sequence). The CDR3 is 15 residues long. V trimming: 2 bases; J trimming: 7 bases; junction bases outside the gene matches: 8. The sequenced CDR3 bases are TGTGCCAGCAGCTTACAGGGGAGGGCCAGTGAAAAA. Residues: CASSLQGRASEK. The entire CDR3 protein is CASSLQGRASEKLFF.

In regard to this clone: The read ends 3 residues shy of where the CDR3 ends; the end is completed using the germline J gene. This chain joins TRBV5-1 and TRBJ2-7; 9 bases fit TRBD1. V gave up 4 bases and J gave up 4 bases; unmatched junction bases: 9. Germline CDR1 and CDR2: SGHRS and YFSETQ. The CDR3 is 15 residues long. The CDR3 spells CASSDPGQGTYEQYF. Incomplete CDR3 DNA: TGCGCCAGCAGCGATCCGGGACAGGGTACTTACGAG. Drawing the rest from reference TRBV5-1 and TRBJ2-7, the complete variable domain is KAGVTQTPRYLIKTRGQQVTLSCSPISGHRSVSWYQQTPGQGLQFLFEYFSETQRNKGNFPGRFSGRQFSNSRSEMNVSTLELGDSALYLCASSDPGQGTYEQYFGPGTRLTVT.

Note on this clone: The sequence runs out 3 residues before the end of the CDR3; the remainder is reconstructed from the germline J gene. The gene calls are TRBV5-1 and TRBJ2-2; TRBD2 is a possible D gene (5 bases). The CDR3 has 15 amino acids. Per the germline V gene, CDR1 is SGHRS and CDR2 is YFSETQ. The CDR3 bases that were read are TGCGCCAGCAGCTTGGGGGCAGGAGAGGGTGAAAAG. This gives the protein CASSLGAGEGEK. From start to end, the CDR3 is CASSLGAGEGEKLFF.

Details on this clone: The read ends 3 residues shy of where the CDR3 ends; the end is completed using the germline J gene. The V and J genes are TRBV7-9 and TRBJ1-4; D call uncertain. The CDR3 extends over 12 amino acids. Germline V CDR1 and CDR2: SEHNR, FQNEAQ (reference sequence). Deletions cut 4 bases from V and 7 bases from J, with 7 bases between. CDR3 DNA (partial): TGTGCCAGCAGCTCGGTTCGTGAAAAA. Its translation: CASSSVREK. The full CDR3 is CASSSVREKLFF.

For this clone: The CDR3 end lies 3 residues beyond the end of the read and is filled in from the germline J gene. The chain carries TRBV19 and TRBJ1-4; D is perhaps TRBD1 (6 bases). The germline CDR1 and CDR2 sequences are LNHDA and SQIVND (reference sequence). The V end lost 6 bases, the J end lost 8 bases, and 16 bases lay between the germline ends. The length of the CDR3 is 14 residues. The CDR3 here is CASRGGLGNEKLFF. The part of the CDR3 DNA that was read is TGTGCCAGTAGGGGGGGGCTCGGGAACGAAAAA.

Concerning this clone: From the germline J gene comes the end of the CDR3, since the read stops 3 residues before it. This chain uses TRBV19 with TRBJ1-5; no clear D. Germline assignment: CDR1 LNHDA and CDR2 SQIVND (reference sequence). This CDR3 spans 15 amino acids. The V gene lost 3 bases and the J gene lost 0 bases, with 9 bases spanning the gap. The chain's CDR3 is CASSISQVSNQPQHF. CDR3 bases read: TGTGCCAGTAGTATTTCTCAGGTTAGCAATCAGCCC. The full variable domain, with the rest looked up from reference TRBV19 and TRBJ1-5, is DGGITQSPKYLFRKEGQNVTLSCEQNLNHDAMYWYRQDPGQGLRLIYYSQIVNDFQKGDIAEGYSVSREKKESFPLTVTSAQKNPTAFYLCASSISQVSNQPQHFGDGTRLSIL.

Concerning this clone: The CDR3 extends 3 residues past the end of the read, so its final part is completed from the germline J gene. The chain recombines TRBV5-1 with TRBJ2-4; 10 positions agree with TRBD2. The trim removed 4 bases at V and 9 bases at J, leaving 7 bases unmatched. The CDR3 contains 14 residues. Germline lookup yields CDR1 SGHRS and CDR2 YFSETQ. The CDR3 spells CASSLGTSDLIQYF. The CDR3 DNA, read in part, is TGCGCCAGCAGCCTCGGGACTAGCGACCTCATT.

Worth noting for this clone: The CDR3 end is not reached by the read, which stops 3 residues before it; the germline J gene fills it in. The chain carries TRBV12-3 or TRBV12-4 and TRBJ1-1, with D perhaps matching TRBD1 (5 bases). This CDR3 has 14 residues. V was trimmed by 7 bases and J by 1 base, leaving 13 bases between them. CDR3 loop: CASNNPGGNTEAFF. CDR3 bases read: TGTGCCAGCAATAATCCCGGGGGGAACACTGAA.